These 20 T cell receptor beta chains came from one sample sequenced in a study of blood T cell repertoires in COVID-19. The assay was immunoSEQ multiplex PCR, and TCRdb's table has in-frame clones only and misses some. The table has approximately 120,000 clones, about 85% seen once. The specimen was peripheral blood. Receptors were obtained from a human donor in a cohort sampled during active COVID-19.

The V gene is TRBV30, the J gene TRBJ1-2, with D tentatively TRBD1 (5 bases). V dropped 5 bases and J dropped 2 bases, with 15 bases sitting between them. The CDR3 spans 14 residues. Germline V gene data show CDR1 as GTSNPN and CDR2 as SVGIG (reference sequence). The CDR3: CAWRRVGGNYGYTF. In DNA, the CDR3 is TGTGCCTGGCGGCGTGTTGGGGGGAACTATGGCTACACCTTC. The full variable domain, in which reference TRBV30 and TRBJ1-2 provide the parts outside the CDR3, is SQTIHQWPATLVQPVGSPLSLECTVEGTSNPNLYWYRQAAGRGLQLLFYSVGIGQISSEVPQNLSASRPQDRQFILSSKKLLLSDSGFYLCAWRRVGGNYGYTFGSGTRLTVV.

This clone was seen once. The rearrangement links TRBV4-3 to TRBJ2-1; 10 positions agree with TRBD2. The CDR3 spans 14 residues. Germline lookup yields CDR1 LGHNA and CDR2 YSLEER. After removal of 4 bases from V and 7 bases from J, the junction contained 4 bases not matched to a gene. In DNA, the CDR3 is TGCGCCAGCAGCCCAGCGGGGGGGCGGAATGAGCAGTTCTTC. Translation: CASSPAGGRNEQFF.

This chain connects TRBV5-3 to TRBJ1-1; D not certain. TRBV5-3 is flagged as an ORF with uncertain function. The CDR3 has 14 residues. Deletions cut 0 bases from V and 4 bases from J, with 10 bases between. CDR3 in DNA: TGTGCCAGAAGCTTGGAAAAGGAGGGCACTGAAGCTTTCTTT. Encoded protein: CARSLEKEGTEAFF.

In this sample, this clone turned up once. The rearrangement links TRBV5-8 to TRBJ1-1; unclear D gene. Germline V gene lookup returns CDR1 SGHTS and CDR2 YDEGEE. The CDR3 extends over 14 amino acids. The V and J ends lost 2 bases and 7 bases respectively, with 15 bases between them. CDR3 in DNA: TGTGCCAGCAGCTTTGGCTCTTTCAGAAATGAAGCTTTCTTT. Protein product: CASSFGSFRNEAFF.

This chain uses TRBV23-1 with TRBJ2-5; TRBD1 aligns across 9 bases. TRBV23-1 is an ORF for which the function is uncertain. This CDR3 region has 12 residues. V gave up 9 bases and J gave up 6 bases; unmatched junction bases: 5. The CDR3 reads CASEQGAKTQYF. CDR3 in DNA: TGCGCCAGTGAACAGGGGGCAAAGACCCAGTACTTC.

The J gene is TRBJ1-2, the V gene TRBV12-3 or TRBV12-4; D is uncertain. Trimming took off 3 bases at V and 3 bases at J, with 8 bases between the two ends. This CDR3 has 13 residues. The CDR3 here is CASSLRGDYGYTF. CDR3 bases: TGTGCCAGCAGTTTGCGGGGAGACTATGGCTACACCTTC.

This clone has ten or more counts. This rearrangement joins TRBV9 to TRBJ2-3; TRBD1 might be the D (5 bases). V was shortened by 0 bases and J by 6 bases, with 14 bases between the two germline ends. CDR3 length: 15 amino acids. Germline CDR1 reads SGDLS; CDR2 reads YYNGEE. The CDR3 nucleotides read TGTGCCAGCAGCGTAGGGGCAGGGAATGTGGATACGCAGTATTTT. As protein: CASSVGAGNVDTQYF.

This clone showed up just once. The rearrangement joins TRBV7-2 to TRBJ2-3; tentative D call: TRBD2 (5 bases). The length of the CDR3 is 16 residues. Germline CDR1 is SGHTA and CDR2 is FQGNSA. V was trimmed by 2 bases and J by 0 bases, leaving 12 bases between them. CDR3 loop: CASSLLSGGSTDTQYF. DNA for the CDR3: TGTGCCAGCAGCTTATTGAGCGGAGGTAGCACAGATACGCAGTATTTT.

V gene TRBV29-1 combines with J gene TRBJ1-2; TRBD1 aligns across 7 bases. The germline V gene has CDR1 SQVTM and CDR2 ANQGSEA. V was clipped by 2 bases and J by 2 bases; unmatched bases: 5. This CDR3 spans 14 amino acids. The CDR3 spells CSVESPGGNYGYTF. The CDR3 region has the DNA TGCAGCGTTGAATCTCCAGGGGGGAACTATGGCTACACCTTC. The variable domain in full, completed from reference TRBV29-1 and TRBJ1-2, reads SAVISQKPSRDICQRGTSLTIQCQVDSQVTMMFWYRQQPGQSLTLIATANQGSEATYESGFVIDKFPISRPNLTFSTLTVSNMSPEDSSIYLCSVESPGGNYGYTFGSGTRLTVV.

The CDR3 reads CASSLDSADEKLFF. The CDR3 nucleotides are TGCGCCAGCAGCCTCGACAGTGCGGATGAAAAACTGTTTTTT. This chain connects TRBV5-1 to TRBJ1-4; possibly TRBD1 for D (5 bases). V was shortened by 4 bases and J by 6 bases, with 13 bases between the two germline ends. Germline CDR1 SGHRS, CDR2 YFSETQ. This CDR3 comprises 14 residues.

The CDR3 coding sequence is TGTGCCAGCAGCCACACAGCTACAGGGCGCTATGGCTACACCTTC. This gives the protein CASSHTATGRYGYTF. This chain joins TRBV3-1 (or the pseudogene TRBV3-2) and TRBJ1-2; tentative D call: TRBD1 (6 bases). Germline V gene data show CDR1 as LGHDT and CDR2 as YNNKEL (reference sequence). V lost 3 bases and J lost 4, with 15 bases in between. The CDR3 has 15 amino acids.

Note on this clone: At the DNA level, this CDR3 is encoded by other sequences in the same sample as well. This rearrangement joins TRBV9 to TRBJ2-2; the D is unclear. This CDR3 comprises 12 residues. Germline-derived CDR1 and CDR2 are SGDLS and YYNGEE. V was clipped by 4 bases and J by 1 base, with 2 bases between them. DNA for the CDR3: TGTGCCAGCAGCCTGAACACCGGGGAGCTGTTTTTT. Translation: CASSLNTGELFF.

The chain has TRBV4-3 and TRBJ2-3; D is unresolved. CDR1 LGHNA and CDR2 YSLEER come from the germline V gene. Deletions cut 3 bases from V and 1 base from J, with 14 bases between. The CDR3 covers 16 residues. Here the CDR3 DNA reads TGCGCCAGCAGCCAGACCGGCGGAAGTCGCACAGATACGCAGTATTTT. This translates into CASSQTGGSRTDTQYF.

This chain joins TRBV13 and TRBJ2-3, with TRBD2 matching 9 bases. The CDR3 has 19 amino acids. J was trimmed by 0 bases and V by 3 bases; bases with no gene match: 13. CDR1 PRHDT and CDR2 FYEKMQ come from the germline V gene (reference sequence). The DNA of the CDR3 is TGTGCCAGCAGCTTTCGGTCCGCGGGAGGGACGATTAGCACAGATACGCAGTATTTT. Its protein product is CASSFRSAGGTISTDTQYF.

Here the CDR3 DNA reads TGTGCCAGCAGGGGGACAGGGGAACGTCCTGAAGCTTTCTTT. Translated: CASRGTGERPEAFF. This chain connects TRBV6-5 to TRBJ1-1; TRBD1 agrees at 10 bases. CDR1 is MNHEY and CDR2 is SVGAGI in the germline V gene. Losses at the gene ends were 6 bases for V and 6 bases for J; bases not matched to a gene: 7. This CDR3 region has 14 residues.

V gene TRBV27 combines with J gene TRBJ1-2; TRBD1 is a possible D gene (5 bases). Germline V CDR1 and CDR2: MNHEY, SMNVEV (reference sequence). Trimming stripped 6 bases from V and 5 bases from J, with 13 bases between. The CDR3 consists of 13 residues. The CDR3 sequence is CASSSNTGYGYTF. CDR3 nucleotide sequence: TGTGCCAGCAGCTCCAACACAGGTTATGGCTACACCTTC.

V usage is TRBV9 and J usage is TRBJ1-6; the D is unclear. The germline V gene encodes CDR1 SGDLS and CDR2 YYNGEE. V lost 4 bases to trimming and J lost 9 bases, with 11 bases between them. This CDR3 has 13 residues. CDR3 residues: CASSKRGFSPLHF. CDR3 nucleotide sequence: TGTGCCAGCAGCAAAAGAGGGTTTTCACCCCTCCACTTT. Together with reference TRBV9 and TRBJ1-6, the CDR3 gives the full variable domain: DSGVTQTPKHLITATGQRVTLRCSPRSGDLSVYWYQQSLDQGLQFLIQYYNGEERAKGNILERFSAQQFPDLHSELNLSSLELGDSALYFCASSKRGFSPLHFGNGTRLTVT.

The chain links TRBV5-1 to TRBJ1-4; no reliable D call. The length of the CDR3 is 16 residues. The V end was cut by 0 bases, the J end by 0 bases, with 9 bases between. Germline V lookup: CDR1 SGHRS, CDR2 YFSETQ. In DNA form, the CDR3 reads TGCGCCAGCAGCTTGGCCGCGGGTACAACTAATGAAAAACTGTTTTTT. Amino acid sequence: CASSLAAGTTNEKLFF.

Written as DNA, the CDR3 is TGTGCCAGCAGTGAGTTGACAGGCTCCAATTCACCCCTCCACTTT. Protein: CASSELTGSNSPLHF. This chain uses TRBV2 with TRBJ1-6; D may be TRBD1 (6 bases). The CDR3 is 15 amino acids. CDR1 is SNHLY and CDR2 is FYNNEI in the germline V gene. V gave up 3 bases and J gave up 7 bases, with 13 bases separating them.

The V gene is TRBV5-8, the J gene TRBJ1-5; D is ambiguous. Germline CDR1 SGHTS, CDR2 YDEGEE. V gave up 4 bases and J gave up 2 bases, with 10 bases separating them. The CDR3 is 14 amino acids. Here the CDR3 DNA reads TGTGCCAGCAGCCGGGGAACGGGCAATCAGCCCCAGCATTTT. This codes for CASSRGTGNQPQHF.